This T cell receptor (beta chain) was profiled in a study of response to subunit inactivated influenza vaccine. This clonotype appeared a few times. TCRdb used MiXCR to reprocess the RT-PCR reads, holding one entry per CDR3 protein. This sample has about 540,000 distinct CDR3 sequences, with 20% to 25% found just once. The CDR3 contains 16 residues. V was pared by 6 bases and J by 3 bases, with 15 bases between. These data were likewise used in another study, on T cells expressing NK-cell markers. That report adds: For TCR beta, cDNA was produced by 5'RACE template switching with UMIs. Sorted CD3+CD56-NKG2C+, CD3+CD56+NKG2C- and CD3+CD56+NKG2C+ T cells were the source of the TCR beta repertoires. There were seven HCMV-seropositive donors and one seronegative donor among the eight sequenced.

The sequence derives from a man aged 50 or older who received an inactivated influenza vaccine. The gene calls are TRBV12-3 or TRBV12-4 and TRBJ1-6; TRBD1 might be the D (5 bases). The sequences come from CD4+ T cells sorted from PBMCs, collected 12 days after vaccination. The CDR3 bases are TGTGCCAGCAGCCCCGCAACGGGGGACTATAATTCACCCCTCCACTTT. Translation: CASSPATGDYNSPLHF.